The 19 T cell receptor beta chains presented below share a single source sample, sequenced in a study of blood T cell repertoires in COVID-19. Produced via immunoSEQ multiplex PCR; TCRdb's table is partial and in-frame only. The sample consists of over 85,000 clones, 87% of them appearing once. The sequenced sample was peripheral blood. The receptors were gathered from a human donor in a cohort sampled during active COVID-19.

CDR3 protein: CATSQGEVGYTF. DNA for the CDR3: TGTGCCACCAGTCAGGGGGAGGTTGGCTACACCTTC. The V and J genes are TRBV24-1 and TRBJ1-2; 7 bases fit TRBD1. From germline, CDR1 is KGHDR and CDR2 SFDVKD. The CDR3 extends over 12 amino acids. Trimming removed 6 bases from V and 7 bases from J; junction bases left unmatched: 4.

This chain joins TRBV7-3 and TRBJ2-5; 7 bases align to TRBD1. Germline CDR1 reads SGHTA; CDR2 reads FQGTGA. Trimming took 0 bases from V and 5 from J; bases not matched to a gene: 6. The CDR3 is made up of 15 amino acids. CDR3 DNA: TGTGCCAGCAGCTTAACGACAGGGTGGGGTGAGACCCAGTACTTC. Residues: CASSLTTGWGETQYF.

The gene calls are TRBV6-6 and TRBJ1-6, with 7 bases lining up with TRBD1. This CDR3 region has 19 residues. The V gene end was trimmed by 5 bases and the J gene end by 0 bases; junction bases not matched to a gene: 13. The germline V gene encodes CDR1 MNHNY and CDR2 SVGAGI (reference sequence). CDR3 loop: CASSRDRPTVASYNSPLHF. CDR3 DNA: TGTGCCAGCAGTCGGGACAGACCGACTGTCGCCTCCTATAATTCACCCCTCCACTTT.

V gene TRBV7-2 combines with J gene TRBJ2-3; no reliable D call. There are 14 residues in the CDR3. V dropped 2 bases and J dropped 8 bases, with 14 bases sitting between them. Germline-derived CDR1 and CDR2 are SGHTA and FQGNSA. This CDR3 reads CASSLRVGSGTQYF. The CDR3 nucleotides are TGTGCCAGCAGCTTACGCGTCGGTTCCGGTACGCAGTATTTT. Full variable domain (outside the CDR3, taken from reference TRBV7-2 and TRBJ2-3): GAGVSQSPSNKVTEKGKDVELRCDPISGHTALYWYRQSLGQGLEFLIYFQGNSAPDKSGLPSDRFSAERTGGSVSTLTIQRTQQEDSAVYLCASSLRVGSGTQYFGPGTRLTVL.

The chain uses TRBV7-2 and TRBJ2-7, with a tentative D call TRBD1 (6 bases). Germline lookup yields CDR1 SGHTA and CDR2 FQGNSA. V was pared by 4 bases and J by 2 bases, with 15 bases between. The CDR3 runs to 15 residues. CDR3 amino acids: CASSSTGTYTYEQYF. The DNA for the CDR3 is TGTGCCAGCAGCTCAACCGGGACATACACCTACGAGCAGTACTTC.

The chain uses TRBV7-2 and TRBJ2-7; the match to TRBD1 covers 8 bases. The CDR3 is 15 amino acids. Germline-derived CDR1 and CDR2 are SGHTA and FQGNSA. Trimming at V came to 1 base and at J to 1 base, leaving 3 bases not matched to a gene. The CDR3 loop reads CASSLGGQGSYEQYF. In nucleotides, the CDR3 is TGTGCCAGCAGCTTAGGTGGACAGGGTTCCTACGAGCAGTACTTC.

CDR3 in amino acids: CAWSVHPGQGTDTQYF. CDR3 DNA: TGTGCCTGGAGTGTACACCCAGGACAGGGCACAGATACGCAGTATTTT. The chain uses TRBV30 and TRBJ2-3; 7 positions match TRBD1. V was clipped by 0 bases and J by 1 base; unmatched bases: 7. This CDR3 spans 16 amino acids. Germline V gene sequence: CDR1 GTSNPN, CDR2 SVGIG (reference sequence).

The rearrangement joins TRBV2 to TRBJ1-2, with 10 nucleotides matching TRBD1. Germline CDR1 and CDR2: SNHLY and FYNNEI. The CDR3 extends over 16 amino acids. V lost 8 bases to trimming and J lost 7 bases; unmatched junction nucleotides: 16. DNA for the CDR3: TGTGCCAGCGACCGGGACAGGGGTCTTACGGCGGGTGGCTACACCTTC. This codes for CASDRDRGLTAGGYTF. The full variable domain, rest sourced from reference TRBV2 and TRBJ1-2, is EPEVTQTPSHQVTQMGQEVILRCVPISNHLYFYWYRQILGQKVEFLVSFYNNEISEKSEIFDDQFSVERPDGSNFTLKIRSTKLEDSAMYFCASDRDRGLTAGGYTFGSGTRLTVV.

The rearrangement uses TRBV7-9 and TRBJ2-4; D ambiguous. The CDR3 is 15 residues long. V lost 5 bases, J lost 0 bases, and 11 bases lay in between. The V gene's germline CDR1 is SEHNR and CDR2 FQNEAQ (reference sequence). CDR3 in DNA: TGTGCCAGCAGCCCGTACCCAGTAGCCAAAAACATTCAGTACTTC. Translated, it gives CASSPYPVAKNIQYF.

The chain combines TRBV10-3 with TRBJ1-2; D not resolved. The V end lost 7 bases, the J end lost 4 bases, and 13 bases lay between the germline ends. CDR1 and CDR2 from the germline V gene are ENHRY and SYGVKD. The CDR3 is 13 amino acids. The DNA for the CDR3 is TGTGCCATCACCTCGGCCTCGGGCTATGGCTACACCTTC. Encoded protein: CAITSASGYGYTF.

CDR3 sequence: CASSPQSAGGDTQYF. The DNA for the CDR3 is TGTGCCAGTAGTCCCCAATCGGCCGGGGGAGATACGCAGTATTTT. This chain connects TRBV19 to TRBJ2-3; TRBD2 might be the D (6 bases). CDR1 and CDR2 (germline): LNHDA, SQIVND (reference sequence). V lost 5 bases, J lost 5 bases, and 17 bases lay in between. The CDR3 spans 15 residues. Full variable domain (outside the CDR3, taken from reference TRBV19 and TRBJ2-3): DGGITQSPKYLFRKEGQNVTLSCEQNLNHDAMYWYRQDPGQGLRLIYYSQIVNDFQKGDIAEGYSVSREKKESFPLTVTSAQKNPTAFYLCASSPQSAGGDTQYFGPGTRLTVL.

V gene TRBV7-6 combines with J gene TRBJ2-7; perhaps TRBD1 as D (7 bases). This CDR3 is 15 amino acids long. Trimming left V 5 bases short and J 5 bases short, with 19 bases between. In germline, CDR1 is SGHVS, CDR2 FNYEAQ. The CDR3 spells CASSKGGGGDDEQYF. For the CDR3, the DNA is TGTGCCAGCAGCAAAGGAGGAGGGGGCGACGACGAGCAGTACTTC.

This rearrangement joins TRBV25-1 to TRBJ2-5; D gene ambiguous. Trimming shortened V by 1 base and J by 5 bases, and 8 bases separated the two germline ends. CDR3 length: 13 amino acids. Germline CDR1 reads MGHDK; CDR2 reads SYGVNS. Here the CDR3 DNA reads TGTGCCAGCAGTGAATCAACTTTCGAGACCCAGTACTTC. Its translation: CASSESTFETQYF.

The chain links TRBV3-1 (or the pseudogene TRBV3-2) to TRBJ2-7, with TRBD1 matching 8 bases. The CDR3 covers 14 residues. The V segment lost 4 bases and the J segment 5 bases; nucleotides outside the gene matches: 7. Germline V gene lookup returns CDR1 LGHDT and CDR2 YNNKEL (reference sequence). CDR3 nucleotide sequence: TGTGCCAGCAGCCCCCCAGGGGGCTTGAACGAGCAGTACTTC. Its protein product is CASSPPGGLNEQYF.

This sequence joins TRBV5-1 and TRBJ2-1; 12 bases agree with TRBD2. CDR1 and CDR2 (germline): SGHRS, YFSETQ. Losses at the gene ends were 5 bases for V and 7 bases for J; bases not matched to a gene: 7. CDR3 length equals 15 residues. CDR3 in amino acids: CASRFRTSGDNEQFF. DNA of the CDR3: TGCGCCAGCAGGTTTCGGACTAGCGGGGATAATGAGCAGTTCTTC.

The chain carries TRBV28 and TRBJ2-3; possible D gene TRBD1, 6 bases. Trimming pared 6 bases from V and 7 bases from J, leaving 23 bases between. This CDR3 region has 16 residues. CDR1 and CDR2 (germline): MDHEN, SYDVKM. The CDR3 spells CASSHWAAGARHTQYF. The CDR3 DNA follows: TGTGCCAGCAGCCACTGGGCGGCAGGGGCTCGACATACGCAGTATTTT.

This sequence joins TRBV24-1 and TRBJ2-2, with D hard to call. The CDR3 is made up of 15 amino acids. Germline V gives CDR1 KGHDR, CDR2 SFDVKD. V dropped 0 bases and J dropped 0 bases, with 4 bases sitting between them. The CDR3 reads CATSDLPANTGELFF. The CDR3 region has the DNA TGTGCCACCAGTGATTTGCCAGCGAACACCGGGGAGCTGTTTTTT.

This clone was counted a few times. V and J are TRBV5-4 and TRBJ1-2, with D perhaps TRBD1 (5 bases). The CDR3 contains 13 residues. Trimming took 4 bases from V and 8 from J, leaving 15 bases between them. In germline, CDR1 is SGHNT, CDR2 YYREEE (reference sequence). The CDR3 region is CASSHGTSGGYTF. CDR3 DNA: TGTGCCAGCAGCCACGGGACTTCGGGGGGCTACACCTTC.

CDR3 in amino acids: CASSQDRVGYGYTF. The CDR3 nucleotides are TGTGCCAGCAGCCAGGACAGGGTGGGCTATGGCTACACCTTC. The chain is built from TRBV5-5 and TRBJ1-2; 8 nucleotides line up with TRBD1. V was clipped by 4 bases and J by 4 bases; unmatched bases: 6. From germline, CDR1 is SGHKS and CDR2 YYEKEE (reference sequence). This CDR3 is built from 14 residues.